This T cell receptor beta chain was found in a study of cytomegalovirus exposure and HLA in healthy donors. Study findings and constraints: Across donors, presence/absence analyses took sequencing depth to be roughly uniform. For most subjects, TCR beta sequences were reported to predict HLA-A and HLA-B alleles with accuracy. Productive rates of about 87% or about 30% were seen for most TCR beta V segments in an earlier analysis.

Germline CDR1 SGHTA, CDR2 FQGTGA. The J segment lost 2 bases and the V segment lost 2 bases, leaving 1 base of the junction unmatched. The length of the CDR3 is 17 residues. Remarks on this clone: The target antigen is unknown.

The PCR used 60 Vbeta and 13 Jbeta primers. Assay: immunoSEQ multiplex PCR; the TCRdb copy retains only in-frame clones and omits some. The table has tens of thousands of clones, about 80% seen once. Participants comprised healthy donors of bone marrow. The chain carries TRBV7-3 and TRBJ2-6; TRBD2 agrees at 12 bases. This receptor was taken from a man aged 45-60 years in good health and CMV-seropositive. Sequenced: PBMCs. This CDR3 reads CASSLSSGRAGANVLTF. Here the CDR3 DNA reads TGTGCCAGCAGCTTATCTAGCGGGAGGGCTGGGGCCAACGTCCTGACTTTC.